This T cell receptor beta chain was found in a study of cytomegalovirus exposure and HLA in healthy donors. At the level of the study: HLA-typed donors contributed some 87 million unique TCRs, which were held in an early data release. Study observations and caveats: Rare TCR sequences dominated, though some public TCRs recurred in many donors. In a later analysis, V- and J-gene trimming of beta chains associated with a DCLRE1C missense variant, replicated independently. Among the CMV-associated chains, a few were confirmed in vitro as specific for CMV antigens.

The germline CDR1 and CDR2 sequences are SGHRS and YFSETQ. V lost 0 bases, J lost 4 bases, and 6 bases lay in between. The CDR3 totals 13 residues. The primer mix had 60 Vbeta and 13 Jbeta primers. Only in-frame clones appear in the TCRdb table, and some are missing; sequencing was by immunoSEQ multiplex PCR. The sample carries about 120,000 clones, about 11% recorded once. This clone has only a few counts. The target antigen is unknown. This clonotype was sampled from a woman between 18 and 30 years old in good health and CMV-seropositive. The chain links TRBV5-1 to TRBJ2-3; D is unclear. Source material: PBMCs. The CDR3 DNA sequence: TGCGCCAGCAGCTTGGAAATAGCAGATACGCAGTATTTT. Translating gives CASSLEIADTQYF.